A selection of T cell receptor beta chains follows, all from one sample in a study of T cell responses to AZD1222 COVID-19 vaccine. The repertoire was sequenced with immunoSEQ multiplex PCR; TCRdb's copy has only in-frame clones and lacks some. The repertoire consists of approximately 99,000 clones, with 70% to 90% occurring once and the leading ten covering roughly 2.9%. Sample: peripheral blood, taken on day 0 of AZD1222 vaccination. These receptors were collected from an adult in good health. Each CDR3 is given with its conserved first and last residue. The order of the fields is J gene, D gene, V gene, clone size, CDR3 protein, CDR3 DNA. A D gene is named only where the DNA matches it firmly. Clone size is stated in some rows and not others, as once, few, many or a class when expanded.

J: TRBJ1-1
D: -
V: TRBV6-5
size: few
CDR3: CASSPGGGAPTEAFF
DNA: TGTGCCAGCAGTCCTGGGGGGGGCGCGCCCACTGAAGCTTTCTTT

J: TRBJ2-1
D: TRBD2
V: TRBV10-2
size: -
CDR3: CASMGTSGTNEQFF
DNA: TGCGCCAGCATGGGGACTAGCGGTACCAATGAGCAGTTCTTC

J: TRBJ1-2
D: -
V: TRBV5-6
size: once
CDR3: CASRLQGPEGYTF
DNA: TGTGCCAGCAGGCTACAGGGCCCCGAGGGCTACACCTTC

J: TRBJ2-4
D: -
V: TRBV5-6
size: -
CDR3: CASSFLSRANIQYF
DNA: TGTGCCAGCAGCTTCCTAAGTCGCGCGAACATTCAGTACTTC

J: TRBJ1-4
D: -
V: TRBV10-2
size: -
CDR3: CASSSGEGLFF
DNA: TGCGCCAGCTCCTCAGGGGAGGGACTGTTTTTT

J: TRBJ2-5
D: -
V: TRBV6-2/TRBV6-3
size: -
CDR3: CASSYRQETQYF
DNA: TGTGCCAGCAGTTACAGGCAAGAGACCCAGTACTTC

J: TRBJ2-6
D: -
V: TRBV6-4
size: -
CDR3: CASSPDRGTGANVLTF
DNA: TGTGCCAGCAGCCCAGATCGGGGAACTGGGGCCAACGTCCTGACTTTC

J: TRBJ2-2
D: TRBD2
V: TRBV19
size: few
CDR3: CASSILAGGLDTGELFF
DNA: TGTGCCAGTAGTATCTTAGCGGGGGGGCTAGACACCGGGGAGCTGTTTTTT

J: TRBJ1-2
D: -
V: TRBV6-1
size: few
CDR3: CASSETQGHGYTF
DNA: TGTGCCAGCAGTGAAACACAGGGCCATGGCTACACCTTC

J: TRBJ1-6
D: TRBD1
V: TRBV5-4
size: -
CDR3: CASSLQQGIFSPLHF
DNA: TGTGCCAGCAGTCTCCAACAGGGGATCTTTTCACCCCTCCACTTT

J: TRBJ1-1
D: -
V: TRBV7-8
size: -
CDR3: CASSLVAVNTEAFF
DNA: TGTGCCAGCAGCTTAGTGGCGGTGAACACTGAAGCTTTCTTT

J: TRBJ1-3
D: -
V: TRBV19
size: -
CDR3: CASSGINSGNTIYF
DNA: TGTGCCAGTAGCGGCATAAACTCTGGAAACACCATATATTTT

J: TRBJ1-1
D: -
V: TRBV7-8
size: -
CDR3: CASSLFRLNTEAFF
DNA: TGTGCCAGCAGCTTATTTCGCTTGAACACTGAAGCTTTCTTT

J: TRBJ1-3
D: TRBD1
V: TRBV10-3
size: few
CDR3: CATKDRAGNTIYF
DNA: TGTGCCACTAAGGACAGGGCCGGAAACACCATATATTTT

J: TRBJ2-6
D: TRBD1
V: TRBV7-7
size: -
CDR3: CASSPWTGPFSGANVLTF
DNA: TGTGCTAGCAGCCCTTGGACAGGGCCCTTCTCTGGGGCCAACGTCCTGACTTTC

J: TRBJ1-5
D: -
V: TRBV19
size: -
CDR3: CASSIEGTLNQPQHF
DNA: TGTGCCAGTAGTATAGAAGGGACACTCAATCAGCCCCAGCATTTT

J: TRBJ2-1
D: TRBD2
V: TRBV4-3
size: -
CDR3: CASSRAGAPGNEQFF
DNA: TGCGCCAGCAGCCGAGCGGGAGCCCCAGGCAATGAGCAGTTCTTC

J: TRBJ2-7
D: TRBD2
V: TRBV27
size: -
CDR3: CASSLRLAGGPREQYF
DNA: TGTGCCAGCAGCCTCAGACTAGCGGGGGGGCCACGGGAGCAGTACTTC

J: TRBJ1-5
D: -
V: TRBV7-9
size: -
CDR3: CASSQGVGGGSNQPQHF
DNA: TGTGCCAGCAGCCAAGGGGTAGGAGGAGGAAGCAATCAGCCCCAGCATTTT

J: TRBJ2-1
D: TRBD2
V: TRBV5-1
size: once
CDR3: CASSHTSGPYNEQFF
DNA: TGTGCCAGCAGCCACACTAGCGGCCCCTACAATGAGCAGTTCTTC

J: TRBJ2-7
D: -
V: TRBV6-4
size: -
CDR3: CASSETPGELQYF
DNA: TGTGCCAGCAGTGAAACCCCGGGGGAACTTCAGTACTTC

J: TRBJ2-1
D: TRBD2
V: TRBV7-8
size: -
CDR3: CASSFSSGNEQFF
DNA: TGTGCCAGCAGCTTCTCTAGCGGCAATGAGCAGTTCTTC

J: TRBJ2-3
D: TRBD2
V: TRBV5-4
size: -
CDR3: CASSGLAGGGADTQYF
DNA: TGTGCCAGCAGCGGACTAGCGGGAGGGGGGGCAGATACGCAGTATTTT

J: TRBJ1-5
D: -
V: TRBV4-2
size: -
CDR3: CASSQTRAWDQPQHF
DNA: TGTGCCAGCAGCCAGACGCGTGCCTGGGATCAGCCCCAGCATTTT

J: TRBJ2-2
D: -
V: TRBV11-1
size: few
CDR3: CASSSLPGITGELFF
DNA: TGTGCCAGCAGCTCCCTCCCGGGTATCACCGGGGAGCTGTTTTTT

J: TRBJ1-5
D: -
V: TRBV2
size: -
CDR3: CASSGDGQPQHF
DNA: TGTGCCAGCAGTGGGGACGGGCAGCCCCAGCATTTT

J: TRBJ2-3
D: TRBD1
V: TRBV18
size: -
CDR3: CASSPGTGTDTQYF
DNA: TGTGCCAGCTCCCCCGGGACAGGCACAGATACGCAGTATTTT

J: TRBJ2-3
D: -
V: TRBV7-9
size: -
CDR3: CASSPDTGLTDTQYF
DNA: TGTGCCAGCAGCCCGGACACAGGGCTCACAGATACGCAGTATTTT

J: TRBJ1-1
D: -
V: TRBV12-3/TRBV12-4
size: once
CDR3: CASSLSVNTEAFF
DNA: TGTGCCAGCAGTTTAAGTGTTAACACTGAAGCTTTCTTT

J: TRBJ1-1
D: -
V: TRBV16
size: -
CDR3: CASSQSMGNPTEAFF
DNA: TGTGCCAGCAGCCAATCGATGGGGAACCCCACTGAAGCTTTCTTT

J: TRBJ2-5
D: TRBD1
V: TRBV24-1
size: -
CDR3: CATSEPTGGQETQYF
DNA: TGTGCCACCAGTGAGCCAACAGGGGGCCAAGAGACCCAGTACTTC

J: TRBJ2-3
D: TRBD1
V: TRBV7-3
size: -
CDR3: CASSRFTGTGVVF
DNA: TGTGCCAGCAGCCGATTTACCGGGACAGGGGTGGTTTTT

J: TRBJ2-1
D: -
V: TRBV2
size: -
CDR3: CASSGELYNEQFF
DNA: TGTGCCAGCAGTGGGGAACTATACAATGAGCAGTTCTTC

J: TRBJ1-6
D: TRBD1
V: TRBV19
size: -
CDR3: CASSNRGSPLHF
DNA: TGTGCCAGTTCTAACAGGGGTTCACCCCTCCACTTT

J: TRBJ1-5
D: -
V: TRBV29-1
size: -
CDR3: CSVDRVCQPQHF
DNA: TGCAGCGTTGATCGGGTTTGTCAGCCCCAGCATTTT

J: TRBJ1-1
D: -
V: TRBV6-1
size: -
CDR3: CASSDLGGGRSTEAFF
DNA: TGTGCCAGCAGTGACCTAGGGGGGGGGCGGAGCACTGAAGCTTTCTTT

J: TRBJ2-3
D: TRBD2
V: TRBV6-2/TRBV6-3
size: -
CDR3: CASSRLAGAFTDTQYF
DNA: TGTGCCAGCAGCCGACTAGCGGGAGCTTTCACAGATACGCAGTATTTT

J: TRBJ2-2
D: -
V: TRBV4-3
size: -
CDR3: CASSQGQWNTGELFF
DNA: TGCGCCAGCAGCCAAGGACAGTGGAACACCGGGGAGCTGTTTTTT

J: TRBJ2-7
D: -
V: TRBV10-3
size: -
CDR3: CAISDFPSGAYEQYF
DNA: TGTGCCATCAGTGATTTTCCTTCGGGAGCCTACGAGCAGTACTTC

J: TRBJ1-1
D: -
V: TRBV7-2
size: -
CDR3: CASSLEDEAFF
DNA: TGTGCCAGCAGCTTAGAAGATGAAGCTTTCTTT

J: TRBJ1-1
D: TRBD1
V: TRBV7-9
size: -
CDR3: CASSPGVRTGEGPEAFF
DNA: TGTGCCAGCAGCCCTGGTGTGAGGACAGGGGAAGGGCCTGAAGCTTTCTTT

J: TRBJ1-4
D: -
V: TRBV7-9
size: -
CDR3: CASSLALSEKLFF
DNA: TGTGCCAGCAGCTTAGCGTTGAGTGAAAAACTGTTTTTT

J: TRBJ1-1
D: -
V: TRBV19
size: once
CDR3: CASSTRDLNTEAFF
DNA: TGTGCCAGTAGTACCAGGGACTTGAACACTGAAGCTTTCTTT

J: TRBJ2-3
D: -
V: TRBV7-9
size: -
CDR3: CASSLDSRDTQYF
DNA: TGTGCCAGCAGCTTAGACAGCAGAGATACGCAGTATTTT

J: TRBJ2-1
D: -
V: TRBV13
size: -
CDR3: CASSLSLNEQFF
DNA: TGTGCCAGCAGCCTATCCCTCAATGAGCAGTTCTTC

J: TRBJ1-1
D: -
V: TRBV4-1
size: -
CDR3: CASSQEIEYTEAFF
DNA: TGCGCCAGCAGCCAAGAAATAGAGTACACTGAAGCTTTCTTT

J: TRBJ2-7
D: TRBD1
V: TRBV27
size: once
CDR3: CATQPPGTGRVGGVYEQYF
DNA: TGTGCCACTCAACCCCCCGGGACAGGGAGGGTTGGGGGGGTCTACGAGCAGTACTTC

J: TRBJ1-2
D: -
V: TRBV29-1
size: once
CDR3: CSVEGRDGRTF
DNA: TGCAGCGTTGAGGGTAGGGATGGGAGAACCTTC

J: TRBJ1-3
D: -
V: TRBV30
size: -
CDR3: CAWSNKGNTIYF
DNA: TGTGCCTGGAGTAATAAGGGAAACACCATATATTTT

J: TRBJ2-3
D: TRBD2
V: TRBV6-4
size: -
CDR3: CASSSLAGDSTDTQYF
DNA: TGTGCCAGCAGTTCCCTAGCGGGGGATAGCACAGATACGCAGTATTTT

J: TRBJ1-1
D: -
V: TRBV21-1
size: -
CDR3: CASIRTFGTEAFF
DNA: TGTGCCAGCATCCGGACCTTCGGCACTGAAGCTTTCTTT

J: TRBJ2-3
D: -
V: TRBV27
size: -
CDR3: CASSHGDTQYF
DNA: TGTGCCAGCAGCCATGGGGATACGCAGTATTTT

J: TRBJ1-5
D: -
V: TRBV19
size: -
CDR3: CASRGTGWGNQPQHF
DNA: TGTGCCAGTAGGGGTACGGGGTGGGGCAATCAGCCCCAGCATTTT

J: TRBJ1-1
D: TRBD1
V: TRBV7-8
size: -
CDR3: CASSLGTATEAFF
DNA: TGTGCCAGCAGCCTCGGGACAGCCACTGAAGCTTTCTTT